The next 8 T cell receptor beta chains were all read from a single sample in a study of cytomegalovirus exposure and HLA in healthy donors. PCR primers comprised 60 Vbeta and 13 Jbeta primers. Measured with immunoSEQ multiplex PCR; TCRdb has only the in-frame clones, and not every one. In total, the table holds 100,000 to 150,000 clones. The specimen was PBMCs. Every receptor here comes from a woman aged 40 to 55 in good health and CMV-seropositive.

The chain recombines TRBV27 with TRBJ2-7, with 8 bases identical to TRBD1. This CDR3 contains 13 residues. V trimming: 5 bases; J trimming: 4 bases; junction bases outside the gene matches: 4. Germline V gene sequence: CDR1 MNHEY, CDR2 SMNVEV (reference sequence). CDR3 loop: CASSPRTGYEQYF. The CDR3 DNA reads TGTGCCAGCAGTCCCCGGACAGGGTACGAGCAGTACTTC.

V is TRBV4-1 and J is TRBJ1-2; D not certain. V was trimmed by 1 base and J by 4 bases, leaving 7 bases between them. Germline V gene data show CDR1 as MGHRA and CDR2 as YSYEKL. The CDR3 totals 13 residues. The CDR3 reads CASSQASRYGYTF. DNA of the CDR3: TGCGCCAGCAGCCAAGCTTCCCGCTATGGCTACACCTTC.

V and J are TRBV11-3 and TRBJ2-3; 10 bases are shared with TRBD2. Unmatched junction bases numbered 14, after V lost 4 bases and J lost 4 bases. CDR1 is SGHNT, CDR2 YENEEA, per germline. The CDR3 totals 18 residues. In DNA form, the CDR3 reads TGTGCCAGCAGCTCCGGACTAGCGGAGGACCCCGACGCAGATACGCAGTATTTT. Translated: CASSSGLAEDPDADTQYF.

This chain connects TRBV5-6 to TRBJ2-3; D not resolved. This CDR3 region has 15 residues. Trimming cost V 4 bases and J 4 bases, with 16 bases left between them. Germline values: CDR1 SGHDT, CDR2 YYEEEE. Here the CDR3 DNA reads TGTGCCAGCAGCCACCGGTTTGTCGCGGCAGATACGCAGTATTTT. The encoded protein is CASSHRFVAADTQYF. The whole variable domain, filled in from reference TRBV5-6 and TRBJ2-3, reads DAGVTQSPTHLIKTRGQQVTLRCSPKSGHDTVSWYQQALGQGPQFIFQYYEEEERQRGNFPDRFSGHQFPNYSSELNVNALLLGDSALYLCASSHRFVAADTQYFGPGTRLTVL.

V usage is TRBV28 and J usage is TRBJ2-5, with TRBD2 identical over 7 bases. Germline V CDR1 and CDR2: MDHEN, SYDVKM. The CDR3 sequence is 16 residues long. The junction had 11 bases not matched to a gene; V was cut back by 2 bases and J by 5 bases. The CDR3 spells CASSLRRQGSGETQYF. The CDR3 bases are TGTGCCAGCAGTTTAAGGCGGCAGGGTAGCGGGGAGACCCAGTACTTC. The whole variable domain, filled in from reference TRBV28 and TRBJ2-5, reads DVKVTQSSRYLVKRTGEKVFLECVQDMDHENMFWYRQDPGLGLRLIYFSYDVKMKEKGDIPEGYSVSREKKERFSLILESASTNQTSMYLCASSLRRQGSGETQYFGPGTRLLVL.

The chain combines TRBV5-4 with TRBJ2-5; 8 bases are shared with TRBD1. The germline V gene encodes CDR1 SGHNT and CDR2 YYREEE (reference sequence). The V and J ends lost 4 bases and 9 bases, in that order; junction bases with no gene match: 17. The CDR3 loop spans 16 amino acids. CDR3 amino acids: CASSPTSDRASEAQYF. The CDR3 coding sequence is TGTGCCAGCAGCCCGACCTCGGACAGGGCCAGTGAGGCCCAGTACTTC.

The gene calls are TRBV7-2 and TRBJ1-1; the D is unclear. Germline V gene lookup returns CDR1 SGHTA and CDR2 FQGNSA. Trimming removed 5 bases at V and 1 base at J, with 14 bases between. The CDR3 consists of 15 residues. The CDR3 DNA reads as TGTGCCAGCAGCCGGATGGAGGGCTGGAACACTGAAGCTTTCTTT. This sequence encodes CASSRMEGWNTEAFF.

The V and J genes are TRBV29-1 and TRBJ2-3; 11 nucleotides agree with TRBD1. This CDR3 is built from 14 residues. Germline CDR1 is SQVTM and CDR2 is ANQGSEA. J was trimmed by 4 bases and V by 7 bases; bases with no gene match: 7. This CDR3 reads CSATDRGPPDTQYF. CDR3 sequence (DNA): TGCAGCGCAACGGACAGGGGGCCTCCAGATACGCAGTATTTT.